The 27 T cell receptor beta chains below were found in one sample sequenced in a study of blood T cells in healthy people across ages. A second PCR of about 6 to 11 cycles used a sample-barcoded 5' primer and a J-beta primer mix. TCRdb itself ran the 5' RACE reads through MiXCR, one entry per CDR3 protein. The profile covers roughly 1,100,000 distinct CDR3 sequences, with under 30% appearing a single time and approximately 0.75% taken by the ten largest. In addition, the sample was reused for a study of T cells of mothers and their children.

The sample comprised blood. The receptor source for this set is a girl aged 2 to 10 in good health.

The chain combines TRBV5-1 with TRBJ1-2; D is uncertain. Germline CDR1 and CDR2: SGHRS and YFSETQ. Between the trimmed V and J ends, which lost 3 bases and 2 bases, there was a span of 11 bases. CDR3 length: 14 amino acids. The CDR3 DNA reads as TGCGCCAGCAGCTCCAGCCCGGGCAACTATGGCTACACCTTC. It is translated as CASSSSPGNYGYTF.

In its sample, this clonotype was seen a few times. The CDR3 end shows no conserved phenylalanine or tryptophan, and so a read error is likely. The chain recombines TRBV29-1 with TRBJ2-1; TRBD1 agrees at 8 bases. The ends lost 7 bases at V and 7 bases at J; junction bases unmatched: 6. CDR3 length: 12 residues. Germline loops: CDR1 SQVTM, CDR2 ANQGSEA. The CDR3 region has the DNA TGCAGCGGCCTCAGGGGGCAGAATGAGCAGTTCCTC. Translating it yields CSGLRGQNEQFL.

The chain combines TRBV29-1 with TRBJ2-4, with TRBD1 matching over 11 bases. CDR3 length: 14 residues. The germline CDR1 and CDR2 sequences are SQVTM and ANQGSEA. J lost 5 bases, V lost 3 bases, and 3 bases had no gene match. CDR3 protein: CSVEGTGGQNIQYF. CDR3 nucleotides: TGCAGCGTTGAGGGGACAGGGGGGCAAAACATTCAGTACTTC.

This clonotype occurred a few times. V gene TRBV14 combines with J gene TRBJ2-3, with 7 bases that match TRBD2. Germline trimming cut 1 base from V and 1 base from J; bases unmatched to any gene: 8. The length of the CDR3 is 17 residues. In germline, CDR1 is SGHDN, CDR2 FVKESK. CDR3 DNA: TGTGCCAGCAGCCAAGTAGCGGGTCATTTAGGCACAGATACGCAGTATTTT. Protein product: CASSQVAGHLGTDTQYF. Drawing the rest from reference TRBV14 and TRBJ2-3, the complete variable domain is EAGVTQFPSHSVIEKGQTVTLRCDPISGHDNLYWYRRVMGKEIKFLLHFVKESKQDESGMPNNRFLAERTGGTYSTLKVQPAELEDSGVYFCASSQVAGHLGTDTQYFGPGTRLTVL.

CDR3 amino acids: CASSVGTAFPAGELFF. The CDR3, as DNA: TGTGCCAGCAGCGTCGGGACAGCTTTCCCCGCCGGGGAGCTGTTTTTT. The chain joins TRBV9 to TRBJ2-2, with 7 bases matching TRBD1. CDR3 length equals 16 residues. V lost 2 bases to trimming and J lost 6 bases; unmatched junction nucleotides: 10. The germline V gene has CDR1 SGDLS and CDR2 YYNGEE.

There are a few counts of this clonotype. The rearrangement joins TRBV15 to TRBJ2-1; D remains unclear. Germline CDR1 and CDR2: LNHNV and YYDKDF (reference sequence). The CDR3 covers 12 residues. The germline V and J ends were trimmed by 2 bases and 9 bases, with 8 bases remaining between them. The CDR3 reads CATSRPDVEQFF. The CDR3 bases are TGTGCCACCAGCAGACCGGACGTTGAGCAGTTCTTC.

This clonotype was observed a handful of times. The chain carries TRBV7-6 and TRBJ2-3; 7 nucleotides agree with TRBD2. The ends lost 4 bases at V and 6 bases at J; junction bases unmatched: 16. CDR3 length: 17 residues. The germline V gene has CDR1 SGHVS and CDR2 FNYEAQ. Here the CDR3 DNA reads TGTGCCAGCAGCTCTCACCTAGCGGCAGACGGGAGGGATACGCAGTATTTT. Translation: CASSSHLAADGRDTQYF.

This clonotype was seen more than once but under ten times. The chain has TRBV29-1 and TRBJ1-2, with a possible D match to TRBD1 (5 bases). This CDR3 is 13 amino acids long. Germline CDR1 and CDR2: SQVTM and ANQGSEA. The CDR3 DNA reads TGCATCTGTACAGCTCAGGGTGGCGGCGGCTACACCTTC. Translated, it gives CICTAQGGGGYTF.

This clonotype was counted a few times. The chain links TRBV4-2 to TRBJ2-1, with unresolved D. Germline V gives CDR1 LGHNA, CDR2 YNFKEQ. V lost 10 bases and J lost 2, with 9 bases in between. The CDR3 length is 12 residues. In DNA, the CDR3 is TGTGCCACCATTAATACCTACAATGAGCAGTTCTTC. Amino acid sequence: CATINTYNEQFF.

The J gene is TRBJ1-1, the V gene TRBV11-2; D remains ambiguous. Per the germline V gene, CDR1 is SGHAT and CDR2 is FQNNGV. This CDR3 has 15 residues. Trimming pared 4 bases from V and 1 base from J, leaving 13 bases between. For the CDR3, the DNA is TGTGCCAGCAGCTCCGCCTGGGTCCGGAACACTGAAGCTTTCTTT. Its protein product is CASSSAWVRNTEAFF. Using reference TRBV11-2 and TRBJ1-1 for the parts outside the CDR3, the full variable domain is EAGVAQSPRYKIIEKRQSVAFWCNPISGHATLYWYQQILGQGPKLLIQFQNNGVVDDSQLPKDRFSAERLKGVDSTLKIQPAKLEDSAVYLCASSSAWVRNTEAFFGQGTRLTVV.

The genes are TRBV12-3 or TRBV12-4 and TRBJ1-4; unclear D gene. V was pared by 5 bases and J by 6 bases, with 7 bases between. The CDR3 spans 12 residues. Here the CDR3 reads CASSRIHEKLFF. CDR3 bases: TGTGCCAGCAGTAGGATCCATGAAAAACTGTTTTTT.

This clonotype has a handful of counts. J is TRBJ2-7 and V is TRBV10-3; 9 bases fit TRBD1. This CDR3 contains 14 residues. Germline V gene lookup returns CDR1 ENHRY and CDR2 SYGVKD. V gave up 3 bases and J gave up 4 bases; unmatched junction bases: 4. DNA for the CDR3: TGTGCCATCAGTGATGGACAGGGGAGTTACGAGCAGTACTTC. Residues: CAISDGQGSYEQYF.

This clonotype was observed a handful of times. The rearrangement links TRBV6-1 to TRBJ1-4; 9 bases match TRBD1. V lost 8 bases to trimming and J lost 3 bases; unmatched junction nucleotides: 10. The CDR3 is made up of 16 amino acids. Per germline, CDR1 MNHNS and CDR2 SASEGT. CDR3 DNA: TGTGCCAGCGGTGCCGGGACAGGGTTATCTAATGAAAAACTGTTTTTT. As protein: CASGAGTGLSNEKLFF.

The chain recombines TRBV7-3 with TRBJ2-3, with D tentatively TRBD1 (6 bases). The length of the CDR3 is 16 residues. Germline V gene lookup returns CDR1 SGHTA and CDR2 FQGTGA. V was cut by 2 bases and J by 6 bases, with 18 bases left in between. The CDR3 sequence is CASSLSTGPPGDTQYF. CDR3 nucleotide sequence: TGTGCCAGCAGCTTATCCACAGGGCCTCCCGGCGATACGCAGTATTTT.

The chain employs TRBV3-1 and TRBJ2-7; TRBD1 agrees at 7 bases. V was pared by 6 bases and J by 2 bases, with 4 bases of the junction left unmatched. Germline V gene lookup returns CDR1 LGHDT and CDR2 YNNKEL (reference sequence). The CDR3 is 13 amino acids. CDR3 nucleotides: TGTGCCAGCAGTATACAGGGGACCTACGAGCAGTACTTC. Protein product: CASSIQGTYEQYF.

CDR3 region: CASSLKRGDKSYEQYF. For the CDR3, the DNA is TGTGCCAGCAGCTTAAAGAGGGGGGACAAGTCCTACGAGCAGTACTTC. J is TRBJ2-1 and V is TRBV5-4; D could derive from TRBD1 or TRBD2 (6 bases each). Judging by the DNA end, TRBJ2-7 fits better; the J call may be wrong. This CDR3 is 16 amino acids long. Germline V gene sequence: CDR1 SGHNT, CDR2 YYREEE (reference sequence).

V usage is TRBV3-1 and J usage is TRBJ1-1, with unresolved D. CDR1 and CDR2 from the germline V gene are LGHDT and YNNKEL (reference sequence). Trimming took off 4 bases at V and 1 base at J, with 7 bases between the two ends. The CDR3 runs 13 residues. The DNA of the CDR3 is TGTGCCAGCAGCCGCCCGGAGAACACTGAAGCTTTCTTT. Its protein is CASSRPENTEAFF.

The sample holds many counts of this clonotype. V gene TRBV2 combines with J gene TRBJ2-2, with D tentatively TRBD1 or TRBD2 (5 bases each). Trimming took 6 bases from V and 6 from J, leaving 5 bases between them. The CDR3 totals 11 residues. Germline CDR1 and CDR2: SNHLY and FYNNEI. As DNA, the CDR3 is TGTGCCAGCAGGGGGGCCGGGGAGCTGTTTTTT. Translating gives CASRGAGELFF.

The rearrangement links TRBV24-1 to TRBJ2-6; D is undetermined. Germline V CDR1 and CDR2: KGHDR, SFDVKD. The CDR3 has 15 amino acids. V lost 10 bases and J 0 bases, leaving 12 bases between the germline ends. CDR3 amino acids: CATSNVHSGANVLTF. In DNA form, the CDR3 reads TGTGCCACTTCTAACGTTCACTCTGGGGCCAACGTCCTGACTTTC.

This chain joins TRBV4-1 and TRBJ2-1, with 11 bases aligning to TRBD2. This CDR3 region has 18 residues. Looked up from germline, CDR1 is MGHRA and CDR2 is YSYEKL. V gave up 0 bases and J gave up 5 bases; unmatched junction bases: 9. As DNA, the CDR3 is TGCGCCAGCAGCCAAGATCCTCGACTAGCGGGGAAAAACAATGAGCAGTTCTTC. This gives the protein CASSQDPRLAGKNNEQFF.

This clonotype came up a few times. This chain joins TRBV24-1 and TRBJ1-2; TRBD1 agrees at 10 bases. The ends lost 2 bases at V and 2 bases at J; junction bases unmatched: 1. CDR1 is KGHDR and CDR2 is SFDVKD in the germline V gene. CDR3 length: 15 amino acids. CDR3 sequence (DNA): TGTGCCACCAGTGATTGGGACAGGGGAAACTATGGCTACACCTTC. Residues: CATSDWDRGNYGYTF.

The chain combines TRBV7-2 with TRBJ1-6; tentative D call: TRBD1 (5 bases). Germline V CDR1 and CDR2: SGHTA, FQGNSA. V gave up 5 bases and J gave up 6 bases, with 14 bases separating them. The CDR3 is made up of 15 amino acids. The CDR3 here is CASSQRQRGNSPLHF. The CDR3 DNA is TGTGCCAGCAGCCAGCGACAGAGAGGTAATTCACCCCTCCACTTT.

The chain combines TRBV6-2 or TRBV6-3 with TRBJ2-2; D remains ambiguous. This CDR3 has 14 residues. CDR1 is MNHEY and CDR2 is SVGEGT in the germline V gene. CDR3 sequence: CVTLVYANTGELFF. DNA for the CDR3: TGTGTAACTCTGGTATACGCGAACACCGGGGAGCTGTTTTTT.

The chain uses TRBV24-1 and TRBJ2-2; maybe TRBD1 (6 bases). The CDR3 length is 13 residues. The V gene's germline CDR1 is KGHDR and CDR2 SFDVKD. Trimming took off 5 bases at V and 4 bases at J, with 7 bases between the two ends. In DNA form, the CDR3 reads TGTGCCACCAGTGTACAGGGCACCGGGGAGCTGTTTTTT. This translates into CATSVQGTGELFF.

V and J are TRBV5-6 and TRBJ1-2; perhaps TRBD1 as D (5 bases). The CDR3 length is 16 residues. In germline, CDR1 is SGHDT, CDR2 YYEEEE. Trimming shortened V by 4 bases and J by 7 bases, and 23 bases separated the two germline ends. Here the CDR3 DNA reads TGTGCCAGCAGCCCGTCTAGCATGGGGGGTTCGTCTGGCTACACCTTC. Protein: CASSPSSMGGSSGYTF.

The chain is built from TRBV6-6 and TRBJ1-2; TRBD1 might be the D (6 bases). Trimming left V 2 bases short and J 4 bases short, with 14 bases between. The V gene's germline CDR1 is MNHNY and CDR2 SVGAGI (reference sequence). The CDR3 contains 15 residues. The CDR3: CASSYADSWSYGYTF. CDR3 coding DNA: TGTGCCAGCAGTTACGCGGACAGTTGGAGCTATGGCTACACCTTC.

This clonotype was detected only a few times. The chain joins TRBV7-9 to TRBJ1-3; no definite D call. Germline CDR1 reads SEHNR; CDR2 reads FQNEAQ (reference sequence). V dropped 4 bases and J dropped 0 bases, with 10 bases sitting between them. CDR3 length equals 15 residues. The CDR3: CASSSPRDSGNTIYF. The CDR3 DNA follows: TGTGCCAGCAGCTCCCCACGAGACTCTGGAAACACCATATATTTT.